Presented here are 22 T cell receptor beta chains from one specimen sequenced in a study of T-cell reconstitution after alpha-beta-depleted transplantation in children. Unique molecular identifiers were used to barcode this TCRbeta library. TCRdb processed the PCR reads anew with MiXCR; each CDR3 protein has one entry. The sample has over 85,000 distinct CDR3 sequences; about 9.4% are singletons. The sequencing used PBMCs from the stem cell graft donor, collected from the stem cell graft. The source of these receptors is a human donor who donated a stem cell graft to a child with acute lymphoblastic leukemia.

This clonotype showed up many times. CDR3 coding DNA: TGTGCCAGCAGCCCAATTGGGGGGAGCTCCTACAATGAGCAGTTCTTC. This translates into CASSPIGGSSYNEQFF. The chain links TRBV9 to TRBJ2-1, with TRBD2 as a possible D gene (6 bases). This CDR3 spans 16 amino acids. V dropped 4 bases and J dropped 0 bases, with 14 bases sitting between them. Germline CDR1 and CDR2: SGDLS and YYNGEE.

This clonotype was seen many times. The chain uses TRBV5-1 and TRBJ2-7; 9 bases fit TRBD1. Germline trimming cut 4 bases from V and 5 bases from J; bases unmatched to any gene: 13. The germline CDR1 and CDR2 sequences are SGHRS and YFSETQ. The CDR3 is 16 residues long. The CDR3 reads CASSLTAGTGINEQYF. The CDR3 nucleotides read TGCGCCAGCAGCCTGACCGCCGGGACAGGGATAAACGAGCAGTACTTC.

This clonotype was detected many times. The chain uses TRBV4-2 and TRBJ2-3, with 10 bases aligning to TRBD1. CDR1 and CDR2 from the germline V gene are LGHNA and YNFKEQ. The CDR3 extends over 17 amino acids. J gave up 2 bases and V 3 bases, and 8 bases lay outside the gene matches. The CDR3 here is CASSQAGTGEDTDTQYF. CDR3 DNA: TGTGCCAGCAGCCAGGCCGGGACAGGGGAGGACACAGATACGCAGTATTTT.

In this sample, this clonotype turned up many times. The gene calls are TRBV5-1 and TRBJ1-1; unclear D gene. V was cut by 4 bases and J by 3 bases, with 16 bases left in between. Germline V lookup: CDR1 SGHRS, CDR2 YFSETQ. This CDR3 has 15 residues. Here the CDR3 DNA reads TGCGCCAGCAGCCCTTTAACCGACACAGACACTGAAGCTTTCTTT. It specifies CASSPLTDTDTEAFF.

By share, this clonotype counts as medium-sized (0.01 to 0.1%). The chain combines TRBV12-3 or TRBV12-4 with TRBJ1-2; 7 bases fit TRBD1. The CDR3 loop spans 12 amino acids. The V and J ends lost 8 bases and 5 bases, in that order; junction bases with no gene match: 5. CDR3 region: CASRDSLYGYTF. For the CDR3, the DNA is TGTGCCAGCCGGGACAGTCTTTATGGCTACACCTTC.

This clonotype was seen many times. This chain connects TRBV5-1 to TRBJ2-3; D gene ambiguous. V lost 0 bases to trimming and J lost 0 bases, with 8 bases between them. This CDR3 region has 15 residues. Germline CDR1 reads SGHRS; CDR2 reads YFSETQ. The CDR3 DNA reads TGCGCCAGCAGCTTGGGATCGGCTAGCACAGATACGCAGTATTTT. This sequence encodes CASSLGSASTDTQYF.

This clonotype was observed at least ten times. The genes are TRBV25-1 and TRBJ2-5, with D possibly TRBD2 on 5 matching bases. Germline V gene lookup returns CDR1 MGHDK and CDR2 SYGVNS. The germline V and J ends were trimmed by 2 bases and 2 bases, with 18 bases remaining between them. The CDR3 runs 17 residues. The CDR3 bases are TGTGCCAGCAGTGAAGCTCTGGGCGGAGGTGGACAAGAGACCCAGTACTTC. Translating it yields CASSEALGGGGQETQYF.

This clonotype was recorded at least ten times. This rearrangement joins TRBV27 to TRBJ2-5, with D tentatively TRBD1 (6 bases). The CDR3 is 15 amino acids. The V end lost 4 bases, the J end lost 5 bases, and 17 bases lay between the germline ends. CDR1 is MNHEY, CDR2 SMNVEV, per germline (reference sequence). This CDR3 is CASSSKRGLRETQYF. CDR3 in DNA: TGTGCCAGCAGTTCGAAAAGGGGGTTGAGGGAGACCCAGTACTTC.

This clonotype was counted many times. The CDR3 is CASSLKVDSPLHF. The CDR3 nucleotides are TGTGCCAGCAGTTTAAAGGTGGATTCACCCCTCCACTTT. The rearrangement joins TRBV12-3 or TRBV12-4 to TRBJ1-6; D uncertain. CDR3 length: 13 amino acids. The ends were cut back, 2 bases at V and 8 bases at J, with 7 bases in the middle.

This clonotype showed up many times. The genes are TRBV20-1 and TRBJ2-1, with D maybe TRBD2 (6 bases). V dropped 0 bases and J dropped 8 bases, with 20 bases sitting between them. CDR1 DFQATT and CDR2 SNEGSKA come from the germline V gene (reference sequence). The CDR3 runs 16 residues. The CDR3 nucleotides are TGCAGTGCTAGAGATCGGGCTAGAGGGGAGGTGGATGAGCAGTTCTTC. Its translation is CSARDRARGEVDEQFF.

This clonotype was picked up many times. This chain joins TRBV6-1 and TRBJ2-3; D assignment may be TRBD1 or TRBD2 (5 bases each). Germline V gene sequence: CDR1 MNHNS, CDR2 SASEGT. This CDR3 contains 14 residues. Trimming removed 6 bases from V and 4 bases from J, with 14 bases in between. CDR3 amino acids: CASREGPTADTQYF. In DNA form, the CDR3 reads TGTGCCAGCAGAGAGGGTCCGACAGCAGATACGCAGTATTTT.

This clonotype showed up many times. The chain carries TRBV5-5 and TRBJ2-3; 12 bases align to TRBD2. Germline V gene lookup returns CDR1 SGHKS and CDR2 YYEKEE (reference sequence). V lost 0 bases to trimming and J lost 3 bases; unmatched junction nucleotides: 8. This CDR3 is 18 amino acids long. CDR3 sequence (DNA): TGTGCCAGCAGCTTGGCAGGACTAGCGGGAAGGGTTACAGATACGCAGTATTTT. Its protein is CASSLAGLAGRVTDTQYF.

This clonotype was counted ten times or more. The chain couples TRBV5-1 to TRBJ2-7, with D tentatively TRBD1 (5 bases). The CDR3 has 13 amino acids. Trimming took 3 bases from V and 4 from J, leaving 11 bases between them. In germline, CDR1 is SGHRS, CDR2 YFSETQ. The CDR3 loop is CASSSQGKYEQYF. In DNA, the CDR3 is TGCGCCAGCAGCTCGCAGGGAAAGTACGAGCAGTACTTC. Together with reference TRBV5-1 and TRBJ2-7, the CDR3 gives the full variable domain: KAGVTQTPRYLIKTRGQQVTLSCSPISGHRSVSWYQQTPGQGLQFLFEYFSETQRNKGNFPGRFSGRQFSNSRSEMNVSTLELGDSALYLCASSSQGKYEQYFGPGTRLTVT.

Turning to this clonotype: One end of the junction varies from germline; a read error may be responsible. The J gene is TRBJ2-7, the V gene TRBV7-2; TRBD2 matches 7 bases. Germline CDR1 and CDR2: SGHTA and FQGNSA. The CDR3 covers 14 residues. The CDR3 reads CASNLWGGGYEQYF. The CDR3 DNA follows: TGTGCCAGCAACTTATGGGGGGGAGGCTACGAGCAGTACTTC. Full variable domain (remainder filled in from reference TRBV7-2 and TRBJ2-7): GAGVSQSPSNKVTEKGKDVELRCDPISGHTALYWYRQSLGQGLEFLIYFQGNSAPDKSGLPSDRFSAERTGGSVSTLTIQRTQQEDSAVYLCASNLWGGGYEQYFGPGTRLTVT.

The chain recombines TRBV4-3 with TRBJ1-2, with 10 bases that match TRBD1. This CDR3 has 17 residues. The V and J ends lost 1 base and 5 bases, in that order; junction bases with no gene match: 10. The V gene's germline CDR1 is LGHNA and CDR2 YSLEER. In DNA, the CDR3 is TGCGCCAGCAGCCAAGCCAAAACCGGGACAGGGGTATATGGCTACACCTTC. The encoded protein is CASSQAKTGTGVYGYTF.

This clonotype was picked up many times. J is TRBJ2-5 and V is TRBV10-3; 9 nucleotides align to TRBD2. J was trimmed by 4 bases and V by 6 bases; bases with no gene match: 3. Germline assignment: CDR1 ENHRY and CDR2 SYGVKD. The CDR3 has 13 amino acids. The CDR3, as DNA: TGTGCCATCAGCGGCGGGGGGGGAGAGACCCAGTACTTC. It translates to CAISGGGGETQYF.

This clonotype was seen repeatedly, ten times or more. The chain recombines TRBV3-1 with TRBJ2-5; perhaps TRBD1 as D (6 bases). Germline CDR1 is LGHDT and CDR2 is YNNKEL (reference sequence). This CDR3 is 15 amino acids long. Trimming cost V 3 bases and J 6 bases, with 17 bases left between them. Here the CDR3 reads CASSQWDIHEKTQYF. The CDR3 nucleotides are TGTGCCAGCAGCCAGTGGGACATCCATGAGAAGACCCAGTACTTC.

This clonotype has ten or more counts. The chain has TRBV20-1 and TRBJ1-5, with a possible D match to TRBD1 (5 bases). Germline CDR1 DFQATT, CDR2 SNEGSKA (reference sequence). The V gene lost 4 bases and the J gene lost 7 bases, with 14 bases spanning the gap. The CDR3 spans 13 residues. As DNA, the CDR3 is TGCAGTGCTACCTGGGGCAGGGAACAGCCCCAGCATTTT. Translating it yields CSATWGREQPQHF.

The chain couples TRBV3-1 to TRBJ1-4; no reliable D call. The CDR3 totals 11 residues. The V gene lost 9 bases and the J gene lost 6 bases, with 8 bases spanning the gap. CDR1 is LGHDT, CDR2 YNNKEL, per germline (reference sequence). CDR3 residues: CASRRDEKLFF. The CDR3, as DNA: TGTGCCAGTAGGCGGGATGAAAAACTGTTTTTT.

This clonotype was recorded many times. This chain uses TRBV5-1 with TRBJ2-3; D uncertain. The germline CDR1 and CDR2 sequences are SGHRS and YFSETQ. This CDR3 comprises 16 residues. V was clipped by 4 bases and J by 4 bases, with 19 bases between them. CDR3 residues: CASSPSWGSEADTQYF. CDR3 in DNA: TGCGCCAGCAGCCCCTCCTGGGGAAGTGAGGCAGATACGCAGTATTTT.

This clonotype was seen ten or more times. This chain connects TRBV15 to TRBJ1-1; a possible D gene is TRBD1 (6 bases). V was shortened by 1 base and J by 1 base, with 13 bases between the two germline ends. Germline CDR1 reads LNHNV; CDR2 reads YYDKDF (reference sequence). The CDR3 spans 16 residues. The CDR3 sequence is CATSRGAQGGNTEAFF. CDR3 coding DNA: TGTGCCACCAGCAGAGGGGCACAGGGCGGGAACACTGAAGCTTTCTTT.

This clonotype was counted many times. The genes are TRBV4-1 and TRBJ2-3; TRBD2 agrees at 9 bases. Germline V lookup: CDR1 MGHRA, CDR2 YSYEKL. V was pared by 1 base and J by 4 bases, with 0 bases of the junction left unmatched. CDR3 size: 14 residues. This CDR3 is CASSQVAGADTQYF. In DNA form, the CDR3 reads TGCGCCAGCAGCCAAGTAGCGGGAGCAGATACGCAGTATTTT.